The clone carrying this TCR beta chain was picked up a small number of times. What it recognizes is unknown. The data were obtained in a study of response to subunit inactivated influenza vaccine. Points from the study as a whole: T cells newly recruited by each seasonal influenza vaccination are few, the authors suggested.

Germline V gene lookup returns CDR1 MNHEY and CDR2 SMNVEV (reference sequence). CDR3 length: 15 residues. With 3 bases clipped from V and 3 bases from J, the junction kept 5 bases outside the gene matches. A single record per CDR3 protein comes from TCRdb applying MiXCR to the RT-PCR reads. The sample consists of roughly 700,000 distinct CDR3 sequences, around 14% of them appearing once. The TCR was taken from a man aged 50 or older who received an inactivated influenza vaccine. Here the sequenced sample was PBMCs from blood, taken around two weeks before vaccination. The V and J genes are TRBV27 and TRBJ2-3, with TRBD2 matching over 8 bases. The CDR3 nucleotides are TGTGCCAGCAGTTTCCGGGGCGGGGGGACAGATACGCAGTATTTT. It encodes CASSFRGGGTDTQYF.